The sequence of this T cell receptor (beta chain) was determined in a study of blood T cell repertoires in COVID-19. Across the study: From the United States, Italy and Spain came samples of acute and convalescent COVID-19.

Original processing notes: Amplification from reference gene primers served as the basis for estimated nucleated cell counts. Profiled with immunoSEQ multiplex PCR; TCRdb holds only in-frame clones, not every one. V and J calls and clone size are as listed in that table; D and trimming were resolved from the DNA. The sample holds tens of thousands of clones, roughly 90% seen once. Regarding this clone: This could be a read error, since a much larger clone is one nucleotide away. At the DNA level, this CDR3 is encoded by other sequences in the same sample as well.

Trimming took off 6 bases at V and 2 bases at J, with 8 bases between the two ends. This CDR3 has 13 amino acids. The germline V gene has CDR1 MNHEY and CDR2 SVGAGI. This sequence joins TRBV6-5 and TRBJ1-3, with a possible D match to TRBD1 (6 bases). The sequenced sample consisted of peripheral blood. This clonotype was sampled from a man aged 55 to 70 with acute or convalescent COVID-19. This CDR3 is CASRAGAGNTIYF. The CDR3, as DNA: TGTGCCAGCAGAGCAGGGGCTGGAAACACCATATATTTT.